Listed below are T cell receptor beta chains from one sample, sequenced in a study of blood T cell repertoires in COVID-19. Assay used: immunoSEQ multiplex PCR; TCRdb lists only in-frame clones, some missing. This sample yields 250,000 or so clones, of which approximately 84% are seen a single time; roughly 4% belongs to the top ten. Sample: peripheral blood. The origin of the receptors is a man aged 50-60 years with acute or convalescent COVID-19. The CDR3 runs from the conserved cysteine through the conserved F or W. The D gene is left open where the match is weak. Rows give clone size only sometimes, using once, few, many, or a class for an expanded clone.

. | TRBJ2-1 | TRBV10-3 | TRBD2 | CAISKRGPPRGEGDEQFF | TGTGCCATCAGTAAACGCGGCCCCCCGCGGGGGGAGGGGGATGAGCAGTTCTTC
. | TRBJ1-1 | TRBV25-1 | TRBD1 | CASTNRDRVGTEAFF | TGTGCCAGCACCAACCGGGACAGGGTCGGTACTGAAGCTTTCTTT
. | TRBJ2-2 | TRBV11-2 | . | CASSFAYGDTGELFF | TGTGCCAGCAGCTTCGCATACGGGGACACCGGGGAGCTGTTTTTT
. | TRBJ1-5 | TRBV19 | . | CASSTTGSGQPQHF | TGTGCCAGTAGTACCACAGGGTCAGGCCAGCCCCAGCATTTT
few | TRBJ2-7 | TRBV7-2 | TRBD2 | CASSPGTSGDLYEQYF | TGTGCCAGCAGCCCAGGGACTAGCGGAGATCTCTACGAGCAGTACTTC
. | TRBJ1-4 | TRBV2 | TRBD1 | CASREGTGRANEKLFF | TGTGCCAGCAGGGAAGGGACAGGGCGAGCTAATGAAAAACTGTTTTTT
. | TRBJ2-3 | TRBV5-1 | TRBD1 | CASSITGGSLTDTQYF | TGCGCCAGCAGCATCACAGGGGGCTCCCTCACAGATACGCAGTATTTT
. | TRBJ1-4 | TRBV25-1 | . | CASSDLDLFRGKLFF | TGTGCCAGCAGTGATCTTGACCTCTTCAGGGGAAAACTGTTTTTT
. | TRBJ1-2 | TRBV27 | . | CASSSSTGALYGYTF | TGTGCCAGCAGTTCCTCGACAGGAGCCCTCTATGGCTACACCTTC
. | TRBJ1-2 | TRBV11-2 | TRBD1 | CASSSGTEYGYTF | TGTGCCAGCAGCTCCGGGACAGAGTATGGCTACACCTTC
. | TRBJ2-1 | TRBV4-2 | . | CASSQEQRHYNEQFF | TGTGCCAGCAGCCAAGAACAGCGGCACTACAATGAGCAGTTCTTC
. | TRBJ1-5 | TRBV19 | . | CASSIVSSDQPQHF | TGTGCCAGTAGTATAGTCTCCTCCGATCAGCCCCAGCATTTT